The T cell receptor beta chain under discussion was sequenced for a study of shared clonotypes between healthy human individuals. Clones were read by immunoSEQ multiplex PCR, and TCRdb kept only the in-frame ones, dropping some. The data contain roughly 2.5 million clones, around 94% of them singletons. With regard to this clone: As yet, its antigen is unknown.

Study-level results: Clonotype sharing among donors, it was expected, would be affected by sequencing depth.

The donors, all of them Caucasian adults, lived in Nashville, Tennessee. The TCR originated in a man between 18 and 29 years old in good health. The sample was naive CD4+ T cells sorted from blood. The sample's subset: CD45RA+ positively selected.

CDR3 protein: CANPLANQPQHF. CDR3 nucleotides: TGTGCCAACCCACTTGCCAATCAGCCCCAGCATTTT. The chain has TRBV6-5 and TRBJ1-5, with D unresolved. The germline CDR1 and CDR2 sequences are MNHEY and SVGAGI. V lost 10 bases, J lost 3 bases, and 10 bases lay in between. The CDR3 has 12 residues.